A selection of T cell receptor beta chains follows, all from one sample in a study of identical twins. TCRdb re-derived calls from the 5' RACE reads in MiXCR, one entry per CDR3 protein. The sample lists a few hundred thousand distinct CDR3 sequences, around 15% occurring once. These same data were also listed under a study on yellow fever vaccine responses in identical twins.

Material for sequencing was CD4+ T cells sorted from blood. These receptors were taken from a woman aged 18-30 years in good health. CDR3s include the opening cysteine and the closing phenylalanine or tryptophan. The listing skips clone size in some rows; elsewhere it reads once, few, many or a size class.

CDR3aa: CASSLPGQKETQYF
abundance: NA
v_gene: TRBV6-1

CDR3aa: CASSSDCRGFYEQYF
abundance: NA
v_gene: TRBV21-1

CDR3aa: CASKSPGGSKNIQYF
abundance: NA
v_gene: TRBV11-2

CDR3aa: CASSDTGLAGGEQYF
abundance: NA
v_gene: TRBV2

CDR3aa: CASSPQLGRAEQFF
abundance: few
v_gene: TRBV11-2

CDR3aa: CASSLNRGRAIDTQYF
abundance: NA
v_gene: TRBV28

CDR3aa: CSAKQGAGSYEQYF
abundance: few
v_gene: TRBV20-1

CDR3aa: CASSLISRGQGEQFF
abundance: few
v_gene: TRBV11-2

CDR3aa: CASSRTGLAGDTGSYNEQFF
abundance: NA
v_gene: TRBV5-1

CDR3aa: CASSLQAGGPPEQYF
abundance: many
v_gene: TRBV12-3/TRBV12-4

CDR3aa: CASSQIVGEQFF
abundance: NA
v_gene: TRBV12-3/TRBV12-4

CDR3aa: CSAPGQGTLAGELFF
abundance: few
v_gene: TRBV20-1

CDR3aa: CASSGTGRYNEQFF
abundance: NA
v_gene: TRBV18

CDR3aa: CASRDTAGPYF
abundance: NA
v_gene: TRBV5-1

CDR3aa: CASTANSGANVLTF
abundance: NA
v_gene: TRBV12-3/TRBV12-4

CDR3aa: CASSLYREASGANVLTF
abundance: few
v_gene: TRBV7-2

CDR3aa: CASSVDFQGVGLGANVLTF
abundance: few
v_gene: TRBV9

CDR3aa: CASSLGGGPAYEQYF
abundance: NA
v_gene: TRBV11-3

CDR3aa: CASSRGGQITYNEQFF
abundance: NA
v_gene: TRBV18

CDR3aa: CASSQGTGAYGYTF
abundance: NA
v_gene: TRBV3-1

CDR3aa: CASSLGSWTLNTEAFF
abundance: NA
v_gene: TRBV5-1

CDR3aa: CASSRSNTGELFF
abundance: many
v_gene: TRBV27

CDR3aa: CASSHGTGELFF
abundance: many
v_gene: TRBV4-3

CDR3aa: CSAPRTALDTQYF
abundance: NA
v_gene: TRBV20-1

CDR3aa: CSARVGTASSGAYNEQFF
abundance: few
v_gene: TRBV20-1

CDR3aa: CASSLNRGQTGREARSYEQYF
abundance: NA
v_gene: TRBV5-1

CDR3aa: CASRPGQTYGYTF
abundance: few
v_gene: TRBV6-2/TRBV6-3

CDR3aa: CASSLATSGFYNEQFF
abundance: NA
v_gene: TRBV5-5

CDR3aa: CASTQGGYSTDTQYF
abundance: few
v_gene: TRBV7-2

CDR3aa: CASSPQGNTEAFF
abundance: many
v_gene: TRBV18

CDR3aa: CASSPPSHQGGTEAFF
abundance: few
v_gene: TRBV18

CDR3aa: CSAPTDWRSGANVLTF
abundance: once
v_gene: TRBV20-1

CDR3aa: CAISNYGTATYEQYF
abundance: NA
v_gene: TRBV10-3

CDR3aa: CASSEALGGANTGELFF
abundance: few
v_gene: TRBV6-1

CDR3aa: CASSHSPGLVNTGELFF
abundance: many
v_gene: TRBV4-2

CDR3aa: CASSEGGAEQYF
abundance: few
v_gene: TRBV7-2

CDR3aa: CASSLPLGTSGRETQYF
abundance: few
v_gene: TRBV7-9

CDR3aa: CASSLAIDTTYEQYF
abundance: NA
v_gene: TRBV7-2

CDR3aa: CASSLGVRAGVGNEQFF
abundance: many
v_gene: TRBV7-2

CDR3aa: CASNRQGGYNEQFF
abundance: many
v_gene: TRBV12-3/TRBV12-4

CDR3aa: CAWSVGNTIYF
abundance: NA
v_gene: TRBV30

CDR3aa: CASSLVRPGGMDEQYF
abundance: few
v_gene: TRBV12-3/TRBV12-4

CDR3aa: CASSVSGRSYNEQFF
abundance: NA
v_gene: TRBV28

CDR3aa: CATKGLAGGIAKNIQYF
abundance: few
v_gene: TRBV15

CDR3aa: CASRMGEQYF
abundance: few
v_gene: TRBV21-1

CDR3aa: CSARQGLNEQYF
abundance: few
v_gene: TRBV29-1